The 11 T cell receptor beta chains reported below all come from one sample, sequenced in a study of T cells in Graves' hyperthyroidism and ophthalmopathy (dated by TCRdb to between 2018 and 2021). The method was multiplex PCR. Instrument on record: Illumina HiSeq 2000. The TCR beta CDR3 regions were amplified from the RNA transcripts. For the first round of RT-PCR on the TCR CDR3, the HTBI primer set was used together with the Qiagen OneStep RT-PCR kit. TCRdb cleaned the public reads at Q25 with fastp, built clones with MiXCR and kept in-frame beta chains. Rows with a matching CDR3 protein are joined into one entry that keeps the most common DNA and genes. Within this sample are about 840,000 distinct CDR3 sequences, with 38% of them counted one time only. 8.9% of the sample is in the top ten clones. Sequencing input: blood. All receptors derive from a man between 18 and 29 years old with Graves' hyperthyroidism.

There are many counts of this clonotype. The J gene is TRBJ2-7, the V gene TRBV29-1; D is possibly TRBD1 (5 bases). The ends were cut back, 4 bases at V and 2 bases at J, with 15 bases in the middle. Germline assignment: CDR1 SQVTM and CDR2 ANQGSEA. This CDR3 is built from 14 residues. The CDR3 here is CSVAHGADTYEQYF. The CDR3 nucleotides are TGCAGCGTTGCCCATGGCGCGGACACCTACGAGCAGTACTTC.

CDR3 nucleotides: TGTGCCAGCAGTTTACGGAGGGCCCAGCATTTT. Residues: CASSLRRAQHF. The chain joins TRBV7-9 to TRBJ1-5; D call uncertain. The CDR3 spans 11 residues. Looked up from germline, CDR1 is SEHNR and CDR2 is FQNEAQ (reference sequence). The V gene lost 6 bases and the J gene lost 11 bases, with 11 bases spanning the gap.

The rearrangement links TRBV10-3 to TRBJ2-7; a possible D gene is TRBD1 (5 bases). The CDR3 contains 18 residues. The V gene lost 0 bases and the J gene lost 3 bases, with 21 bases spanning the gap. Per germline, CDR1 ENHRY and CDR2 SYGVKD. CDR3 DNA sequence: TGTGCCATCAGTGAGTCGGGGCGGAATTTAGGGTACCTCTACGAGCAGTACTTC. It yields the protein CAISESGRNLGYLYEQYF.

This clonotype has a count of ten or more. The genes are TRBV12-3 or TRBV12-4 and TRBJ2-7; 9 bases align to TRBD2. The CDR3 is 15 amino acids. The J segment lost 0 bases and the V segment lost 3 bases, leaving 3 bases of the junction unmatched. CDR3 amino acids: CASSFAGGSSYEQYF. DNA of the CDR3: TGTGCCAGCAGTTTTGCGGGAGGGAGCTCCTACGAGCAGTACTTC.

This clonotype was observed a handful of times. The chain links TRBV3-1 to TRBJ2-7; 8 bases fit TRBD2. This CDR3 contains 13 residues. Germline lookup yields CDR1 LGHDT and CDR2 YNNKEL (reference sequence). The V and J ends lost 3 bases and 5 bases, in that order; junction bases with no gene match: 3. The CDR3, as DNA: TGTGCCAGCAGCCAGAGCGGGAGTGACGAGCAGTACTTC. It translates to CASSQSGSDEQYF.

A few counts support this clonotype. The genes are TRBV7-9 and TRBJ1-1, with D perhaps TRBD1 (5 bases). Per the germline V gene, CDR1 is SEHNR and CDR2 is FQNEAQ (reference sequence). The CDR3 totals 13 residues. Trimming pared 8 bases from V and 1 base from J, leaving 11 bases between. This CDR3 is CASGLGTNTEAFF. The CDR3 coding sequence is TGTGCCAGCGGGTTGGGGACGAACACTGAAGCTTTCTTT.

This clonotype turned up a few times. V usage is TRBV4-1 and J usage is TRBJ2-7, with TRBD1 matching over 9 bases. There are 15 residues in the CDR3. Looked up from germline, CDR1 is MGHRA and CDR2 is YSYEKL. The trim removed 1 base at V and 7 bases at J, leaving 8 bases unmatched. CDR3 sequence: CASSQAQGAPREQYF. The DNA for the CDR3 is TGCGCCAGCAGCCAAGCACAGGGGGCCCCCCGGGAGCAGTACTTC.

The chain combines TRBV2 with TRBJ1-6; TRBD1 agrees at 11 bases. V trimming: 4 bases; J trimming: 8 bases; junction bases outside the gene matches: 7. The CDR3 sequence is 16 residues long. In germline, CDR1 is SNHLY, CDR2 FYNNEI. The CDR3 loop reads CASSGYGTGGHSPLHF. CDR3 nucleotide sequence: TGTGCCAGCAGTGGGTACGGGACAGGGGGTCATTCACCCCTCCACTTT.

V is TRBV9 and J is TRBJ2-7; D is perhaps TRBD1 (6 bases). CDR3 size: 15 residues. The V end lost 3 bases, the J end lost 4 bases, and 17 bases lay between the germline ends. Germline V gene lookup returns CDR1 SGDLS and CDR2 YYNGEE. The DNA for the CDR3 is TGTGCCAGCAGCGCGTCCGGGACACCCACTTACGAGCAGTACTTC. Amino acid sequence: CASSASGTPTYEQYF.

J is TRBJ2-5 and V is TRBV6-1; possible D gene TRBD2, 5 bases. CDR1 is MNHNS and CDR2 is SASEGT in the germline V gene. Trimming cost V 2 bases and J 1 base, with 8 bases left between them. The CDR3 loop spans 14 amino acids. CDR3: CASSELGGQETQYF. DNA of the CDR3: TGTGCCAGCAGTGAATTAGGAGGCCAAGAGACCCAGTACTTC.

The sample holds many counts of this clonotype. The CDR3 sequence is CASSRQGPYGYTF. DNA for the CDR3: TGTGCCAGCAGCCGACAGGGCCCCTATGGCTACACCTTC. The rearrangement joins TRBV6-5 to TRBJ1-2, with 7 bases matching TRBD1. This CDR3 comprises 13 residues. The germline V gene has CDR1 MNHEY and CDR2 SVGAGI. The V segment lost 6 bases and the J segment 4 bases; nucleotides outside the gene matches: 5.